Included here is one TCR beta chain sequence, with context. The data were taken from a study of cytomegalovirus exposure and HLA in healthy donors. Per the germline V gene, CDR1 is SEHNR and CDR2 is FQNEAQ (reference sequence). This CDR3 contains 19 residues. 60 Vbeta and 13 Jbeta primers were used in PCR. The method was immunoSEQ multiplex PCR; TCRdb's version includes in-frame clones alone and lacks a portion of them. In total, the table holds approximately 110,000 clones. The sequenced sample consisted of PBMCs. The sequence was collected from a man between 18 and 35 years old in good health and CMV-seronegative. V gene TRBV7-9 combines with J gene TRBJ2-5, with TRBD2 identical over 13 bases. The J call is doubtful: the DNA matches TRBJ2-7 better. CDR3 in DNA: TGTGCCAGCAGCTTAGCCGGGACTAGCGGGATTTTGGCCCCCTACGAGCAGTACTTC. It codes for CASSLAGTSGILAPYEQYF.